The clone carrying this T cell receptor beta chain has more than one count but fewer than ten. The data were taken from a study of blood T cells in healthy people across ages. With a J-beta primer mix and a sample-barcoded 5' primer, a second PCR ran about 6 to 11 cycles. All cDNA molecules were each tagged by a template-switch adaptor with 12 random nucleotides. TCRdb redid the calling of the 5' RACE reads with MiXCR, one entry per CDR3 protein. This sample has 780,000 or so distinct CDR3 sequences, with about 61% found just once. Sequencing was carried out using blood. The source is a man between 35 and 55 years old in good health.

CDR3 residues: CASSFDNSGYTF. The CDR3 region has the DNA TGTGCCAGCAGCTTCGATAATTCTGGCTACACCTTC. The rearrangement joins TRBV7-9 to TRBJ1-2; D unclear. The V gene lost 3 bases and the J gene lost 7 bases, with 9 bases spanning the gap. The CDR3 sequence is 12 residues long. The germline V gene encodes CDR1 SEHNR and CDR2 FQNEAQ (reference sequence). The entire variable domain, with the rest obtained from reference TRBV7-9 and TRBJ1-2, is as follows: DTGVSQNPRHKITKRGQNVTFRCDPISEHNRLYWYRQTLGQGPEFLTYFQNEAQLEKSRLLSDRFSAERPKGSFSTLEIQRTEQGDSAMYLCASSFDNSGYTFGSGTRLTVV.